This T cell receptor (beta chain) was sequenced during a study of blood T cell repertoires in COVID-19. Across the study: Sample material is recorded as cDNA or gDNA derived from T cells, B-cell-depleted T cells, or PBMCs.

Method: immunoSEQ multiplex PCR; TCRdb's copy keeps in-frame clones and lacks some. This sample carries about 160,000 clones, roughly 77% of them seen once, and the ten largest clones take 9.5% to 13%. There are 13 residues in the CDR3. Trimming took off 4 bases at V and 5 bases at J, with 8 bases between the two ends. CDR1 and CDR2 from the germline V gene are LGHDT and YNNKEL (reference sequence). The clonotype originates from a human donor in a cohort sampled during active COVID-19. The chain recombines TRBV3-1 (or the pseudogene TRBV3-2) with TRBJ2-2, with D maybe TRBD1 (6 bases). The sequenced sample consisted of peripheral blood. The CDR3 loop reads CASSPRGTGELFF. CDR3 coding DNA: TGTGCCAGCAGCCCCAGGGGTACCGGGGAGCTGTTTTTT.